This TCR beta chain was sequenced for a study of cytomegalovirus exposure and HLA in healthy donors. The PCR used 60 Vbeta and 13 Jbeta primers. This table comes from immunoSEQ multiplex PCR, and its TCRdb copy is limited to in-frame clones, with some not included. The table lists some 120,000 clones, around 81% of them singletons, with approximately 1.2% in the top ten. This clone has a single count. Losses at the gene ends were 4 bases for V and 5 bases for J; bases not matched to a gene: 11. CDR1 is MDHEN and CDR2 is SYDVKM in the germline V gene. This CDR3 has 16 residues. The clonotype comes from a female donor in good health and CMV-seronegative. Sequences were obtained from PBMCs. The rearrangement links TRBV28 to TRBJ2-7; 10 bases are a match to TRBD2. The CDR3 region is CASSSPLLAGLNEQYF. CDR3 sequence (DNA): TGTGCCAGCAGTTCCCCGCTACTAGCGGGACTCAACGAGCAGTACTTC.